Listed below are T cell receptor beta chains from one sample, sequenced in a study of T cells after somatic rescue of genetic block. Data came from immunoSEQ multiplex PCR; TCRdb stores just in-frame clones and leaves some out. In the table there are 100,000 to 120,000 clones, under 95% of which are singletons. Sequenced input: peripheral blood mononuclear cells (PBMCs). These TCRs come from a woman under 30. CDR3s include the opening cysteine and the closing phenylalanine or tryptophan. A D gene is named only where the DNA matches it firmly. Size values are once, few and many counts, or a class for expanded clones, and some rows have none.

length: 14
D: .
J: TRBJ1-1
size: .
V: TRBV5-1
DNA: TGCGCCAGCAGCTTGGCCGCAGCGAACACTGAAGCTTTCTTT
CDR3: CASSLAAANTEAFF

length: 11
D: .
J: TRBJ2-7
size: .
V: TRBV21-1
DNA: TGTGCCAGCAGCACAACCTACGAGCAGTACTTC
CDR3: CASSTTYEQYF

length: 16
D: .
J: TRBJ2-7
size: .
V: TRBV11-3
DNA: TGTGCCAGCAGCTCCCGAGGCTCTCCGGGTGTATACGAGCAGTACTTC
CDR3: CASSSRGSPGVYEQYF

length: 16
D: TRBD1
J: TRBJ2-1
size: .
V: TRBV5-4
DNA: TGTGCCAGCAGCCGACAGGGCTCTAGCTCCTACAATGAGCAGTTCTTC
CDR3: CASSRQGSSSYNEQFF

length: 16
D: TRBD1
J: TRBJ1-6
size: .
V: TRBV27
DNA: TGTGCCAGCAGTTTAAACCATTACAGGGGGAATTCACCCCTCCACTTT
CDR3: CASSLNHYRGNSPLHF

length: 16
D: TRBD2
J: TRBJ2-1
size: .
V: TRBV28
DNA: TGTGCCAGCAGTTTAGGGACTAGCGGGGGGGAGAATGAGCAGTTCTTC
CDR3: CASSLGTSGGENEQFF

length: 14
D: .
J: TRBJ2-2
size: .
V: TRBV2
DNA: TGTGCCAGCAGTGAAGCGGGCAGGGGAGGGGAGCTGTTTTTT
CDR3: CASSEAGRGGELFF

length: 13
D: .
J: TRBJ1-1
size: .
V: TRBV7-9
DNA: TGTGCCAGCAGCTCCGGGCGGCGGCCCGAAGCTTTCTTT
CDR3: CASSSGRRPEAFF

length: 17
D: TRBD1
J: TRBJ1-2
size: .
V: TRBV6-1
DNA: TGTGCCAGCAGTGAACCGGGGGGCGCAGGGGGTAACTATGGCTACACCTTC
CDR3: CASSEPGGAGGNYGYTF

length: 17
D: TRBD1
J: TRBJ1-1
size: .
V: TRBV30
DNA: TGTGCCTGGACCTTCTGGACAGGGGGTTATCGGGACACTGAAGCTTTCTTT
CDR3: CAWTFWTGGYRDTEAFF

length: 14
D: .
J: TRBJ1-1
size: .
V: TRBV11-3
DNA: TGTGCCAGCAGCTTAGGTCGACAGAACACTGAAGCTTTCTTT
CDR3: CASSLGRQNTEAFF

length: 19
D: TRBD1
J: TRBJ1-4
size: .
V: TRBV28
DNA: TGTGCCAGCACCCCTTCCTTGGGGACAGGGGGTCGTTCTAATGAAAAACTGTTTTTT
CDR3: CASTPSLGTGGRSNEKLFF

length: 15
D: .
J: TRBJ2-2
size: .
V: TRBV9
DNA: TGTGCCAGCAGCGCGGGACCGTTCAACACCGGGGAGCTGTTTTTT
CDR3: CASSAGPFNTGELFF

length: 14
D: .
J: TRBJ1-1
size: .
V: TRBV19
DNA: TGTGCCAGTAGTATAGGCAGGACCAACACTGAAGCTTTCTTT
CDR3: CASSIGRTNTEAFF

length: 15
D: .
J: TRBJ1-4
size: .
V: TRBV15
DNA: TGTGCCACCAGCAGAGATAATAGGGGCGGCGAAAAACTGTTTTTT
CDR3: CATSRDNRGGEKLFF

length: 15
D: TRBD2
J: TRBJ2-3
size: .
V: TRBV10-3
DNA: TGTGCCATCAGTGTTGACGGGGGGGGCACAGATACGCAGTATTTT
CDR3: CAISVDGGGTDTQYF

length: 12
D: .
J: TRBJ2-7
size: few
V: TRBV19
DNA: TGTGCCAGTAGTAGGACCGACTACGAGCAGTACTTC
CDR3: CASSRTDYEQYF

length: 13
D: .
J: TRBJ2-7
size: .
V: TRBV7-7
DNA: TGTGCCAGCAGCAAAACAGGGACCTACGAGCAGTACTTC
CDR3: CASSKTGTYEQYF

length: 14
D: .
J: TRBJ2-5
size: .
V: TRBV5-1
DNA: TGCGCCAGCAGCTTTACGACAGACCAAGAGACCCAGTACTTC
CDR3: CASSFTTDQETQYF

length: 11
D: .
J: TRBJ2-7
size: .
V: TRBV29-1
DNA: TGCAGCGTCTCTGGGTCCTACGAGCAGTACTTC
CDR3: CSVSGSYEQYF

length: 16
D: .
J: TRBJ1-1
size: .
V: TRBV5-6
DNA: TGTGCCAGCAGCTACCTCGGACCCAAAAGCAACACTGAAGCTTTCTTT
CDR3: CASSYLGPKSNTEAFF

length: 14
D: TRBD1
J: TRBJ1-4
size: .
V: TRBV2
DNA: TGTGCCAGCAGACAGGGGCGGGAAGAAAGGAAACTGTTTTTT
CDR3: CASRQGREERKLFF

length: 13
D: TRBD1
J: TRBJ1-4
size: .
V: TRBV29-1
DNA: TGCAGCGGCGGGACAGGGGGACGGGAAAAACTGTTTTTT
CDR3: CSGGTGGREKLFF

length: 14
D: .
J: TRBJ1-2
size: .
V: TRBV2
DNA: TGTGCCAGCAGTGATGAATGGGACACCTATGGCTACACCTTC
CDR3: CASSDEWDTYGYTF

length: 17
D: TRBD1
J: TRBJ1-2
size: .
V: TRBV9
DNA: TGTGCCAGCAGCGCCCAAATTCAGGGGGCGCAGATGTATGGCTACACCTTC
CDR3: CASSAQIQGAQMYGYTF

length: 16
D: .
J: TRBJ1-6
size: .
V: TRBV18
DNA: TGTGCCAGCTCACCACGAGATAGGGACGATGGTTCACCCCTCCACTTT
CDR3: CASSPRDRDDGSPLHF

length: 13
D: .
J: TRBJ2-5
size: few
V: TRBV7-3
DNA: TGTGCCAGCAGCTTAGGTGGGCAAGGGACCCAGTACTTC
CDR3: CASSLGGQGTQYF

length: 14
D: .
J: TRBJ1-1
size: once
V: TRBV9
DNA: TGTGCCAGCAGCCCCGAGGGGGGACCCACTGAAGCTTTCTTT
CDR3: CASSPEGGPTEAFF

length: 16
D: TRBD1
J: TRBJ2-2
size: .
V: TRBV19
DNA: TGTGCCAGTAGTTTCTTGGGACAGTTGGACACCGGGGAGCTGTTTTTT
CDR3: CASSFLGQLDTGELFF

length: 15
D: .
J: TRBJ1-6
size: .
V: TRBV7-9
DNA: TGTGCCAGCAGCCCCTGGGGGCTGTATAATTCACCCCTCCACTTT
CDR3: CASSPWGLYNSPLHF

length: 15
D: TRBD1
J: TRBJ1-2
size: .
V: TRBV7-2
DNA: TGTGCCAGCAGCCGGTACGTTACAGGGGGTCGTGGCTACACCTTC
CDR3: CASSRYVTGGRGYTF

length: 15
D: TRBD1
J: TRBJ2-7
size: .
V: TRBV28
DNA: TGTGCCAGCAGCTCCCTTAAGGGACAGGCCTACGAGCAGTACTTC
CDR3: CASSSLKGQAYEQYF

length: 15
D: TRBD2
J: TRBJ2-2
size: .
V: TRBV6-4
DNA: TGTGCCAGCAGTGGGGGACTAGGAGAAACCGGGGAGCTGTTTTTT
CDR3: CASSGGLGETGELFF

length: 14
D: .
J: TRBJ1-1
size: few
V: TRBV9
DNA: TGTGCCAGCAGCGTGACCGGGGCAGCTAGTGAAGCTTTCTTT
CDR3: CASSVTGAASEAFF

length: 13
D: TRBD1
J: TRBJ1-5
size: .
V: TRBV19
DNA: TGTGCCAGCGGGGACAGGTGGTTTCAGCCCCAGCATTTT
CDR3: CASGDRWFQPQHF

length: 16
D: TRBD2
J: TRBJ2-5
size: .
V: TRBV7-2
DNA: TGTGCCAGCAGCCCTCGAGGAGGGGCAGCGGGGGAGACCCAGTACTTC
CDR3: CASSPRGGAAGETQYF

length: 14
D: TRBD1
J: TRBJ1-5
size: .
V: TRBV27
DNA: TGTGCCAGCAGTTTACAGGGGGCTCTTCAGCCCCAGCATTTT
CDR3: CASSLQGALQPQHF

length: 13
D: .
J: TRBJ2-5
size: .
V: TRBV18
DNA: TGTGCCAGCTCACCAGGTAGCTCGGAGACCCAGTACTTC
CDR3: CASSPGSSETQYF

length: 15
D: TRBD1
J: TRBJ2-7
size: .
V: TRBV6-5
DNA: TGTGCCAGCAGTTACCGGGGGGACAGGGGTGGCGAGCAGTACTTC
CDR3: CASSYRGDRGGEQYF

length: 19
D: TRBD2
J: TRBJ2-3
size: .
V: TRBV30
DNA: TGTGCCTGGAGTCCACCCCCAGAGCGGGGGACCCCTAGCACAGATACGCAGTATTTT
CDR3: CAWSPPPERGTPSTDTQYF

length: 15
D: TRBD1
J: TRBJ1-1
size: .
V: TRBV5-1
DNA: TGCGCCAGCAGCTTGACAGGGGGAATGAACACTGAAGCTTTCTTT
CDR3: CASSLTGGMNTEAFF

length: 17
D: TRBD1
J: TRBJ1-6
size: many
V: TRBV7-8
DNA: TGTGCCAGCAGCCCGGGACAGGGCCTGGGTCATAATTCACCCCTCCACTTT
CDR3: CASSPGQGLGHNSPLHF

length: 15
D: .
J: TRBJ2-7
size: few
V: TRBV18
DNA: TGTGCCAGCTCACCACTGGAACAGGGAGGCTACGAGCAGTACTTC
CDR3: CASSPLEQGGYEQYF

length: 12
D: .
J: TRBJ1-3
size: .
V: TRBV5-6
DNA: TGTGCCAGCAGCTTGGTCGGAAACACCATATATTTT
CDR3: CASSLVGNTIYF

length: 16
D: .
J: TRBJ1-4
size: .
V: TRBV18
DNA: TGTGCCAGCTCACCACCTGGGGATTTGTTTCGTGAAAAACTGTTTTTT
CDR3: CASSPPGDLFREKLFF

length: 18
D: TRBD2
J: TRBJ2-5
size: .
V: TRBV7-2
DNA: TGTGCCAGCAGCCCGCCCCTTGGACTAGCGGGGGGGCAGGAGACCCAGTACTTC
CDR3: CASSPPLGLAGGQETQYF

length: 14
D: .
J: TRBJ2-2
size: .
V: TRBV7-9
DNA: TGTGCCAGCAGCCAATGGCGTGACACCGGGGAGCTGTTTTTT
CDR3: CASSQWRDTGELFF

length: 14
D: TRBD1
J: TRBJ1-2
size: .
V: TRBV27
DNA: TGTGCCAGCGGCAGGGGGCTCGGAAGGAATGGCTACACCTTC
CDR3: CASGRGLGRNGYTF

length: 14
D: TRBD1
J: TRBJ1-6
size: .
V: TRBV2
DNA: TGTGCCAGCTTCGGGACAGGGGTCGCTTCACCCCTCCACTTT
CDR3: CASFGTGVASPLHF

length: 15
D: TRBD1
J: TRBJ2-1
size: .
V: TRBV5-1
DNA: TGCGCCAGCAGCTTATCACAGGGGGCCTACAATGAGCAGTTCTTC
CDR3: CASSLSQGAYNEQFF

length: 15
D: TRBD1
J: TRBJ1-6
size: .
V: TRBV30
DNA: TGTGCCTGGAACCGGGACAGGCTTTATAATTCACCCCTCCACTTT
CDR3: CAWNRDRLYNSPLHF

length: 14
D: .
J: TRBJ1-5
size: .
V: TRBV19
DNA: TGTGCCAGTAGTATCAGGGAAGTCAGTCAGCCCCAGCATTTT
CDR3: CASSIREVSQPQHF

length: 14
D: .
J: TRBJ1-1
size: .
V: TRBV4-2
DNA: TGTGCCAGCAGCCCCGCAGGCATGAACACTGAAGCTTTCTTT
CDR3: CASSPAGMNTEAFF

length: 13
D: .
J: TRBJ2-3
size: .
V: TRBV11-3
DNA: TGTGCCAGCACTCTAGATGTGGGGGGTACGCAGTATTTT
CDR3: CASTLDVGGTQYF

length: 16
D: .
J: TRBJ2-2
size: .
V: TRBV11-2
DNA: TGTGCCAGCAGCTTAGTTATGGAGGCCGAGGGAGGGGAGCTGTTTTTT
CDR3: CASSLVMEAEGGELFF